The T cell receptor beta chain under discussion was sequenced for a study of shared clonotypes between healthy human individuals. Whole-study findings and limits: Several donors held 4.5% to 5% of naive CD4 clonotypes in common. Researchers sampled blood only, noting tissue repertoires likely differ.

Among the donors, all were Caucasian adults who lived in Nashville, Tennessee. The assay used deep level. Profiling relied on immunoSEQ multiplex PCR, and the TCRdb table lists in-frame clones only, not all of them. Of some 2 million clones in the sample, over 85% were seen once. As to this clone: Its antigen is not identified.

There are 13 residues in the CDR3. Per germline, CDR1 MNHNS and CDR2 SASEGT. Deletions cut 8 bases from V and 7 bases from J, with 15 bases between. The rearrangement joins TRBV6-1 to TRBJ1-5; D ambiguous. Sequenced input: naive CD4+ T cells sorted from blood. Subset defined: CD45RA+ positively selected. This TCR was recovered from a man between 18 and 29 years old in good health. The CDR3 region has the DNA TGTGCCAGCGTCCTGGAGGTACCGCAGCCCCAGCATTTT. As protein: CASVLEVPQPQHF.